The rows below give T cell receptor beta chains drawn from one sample of a study of blood T cell repertoires in COVID-19. TCRdb's copy holds only in-frame clones and misses some; the assay was immunoSEQ multiplex PCR. The sample consists of around 29,000 clones, 85% to 90% of them appearing once. The sequencing input was peripheral blood. The receptor set was obtained from a human donor in a cohort sampled during active COVID-19. Each CDR3 is given with its conserved first and last residue. Each record gives: clone size, J gene, D gene, V gene, CDR3 DNA, CDR3 protein. A D gene is named only where the DNA matches it firmly. Not every row has a clone size; where given, it reads once, few, many or a size class.

>NA|TRBJ1-2|NA|TRBV19
TGTGCCAGTAGTTCGGGGGGCGACTATGGCTACACCTTC
CASSSGGDYGYTF
>NA|TRBJ1-2|TRBD1|TRBV30
TGTGCCTGGACAGGGGGAAAATTAGCTAACTATGGCTACACCTTC
CAWTGGKLANYGYTF
>NA|TRBJ2-1|TRBD2|TRBV30
TGTGCCTGGACTCGTAGTCGGACTAGCGGGGGGGGGAATGAGCAGTTCTTC
CAWTRSRTSGGGNEQFF
>NA|TRBJ2-5|TRBD2|TRBV11-2
TGTGCCAGCAGCTTAGGTACTAGCGGGGATCAAGAGACCCAGTACTTC
CASSLGTSGDQETQYF
>NA|TRBJ1-1|TRBD1|TRBV5-6
TGTGCCAGCAGAGAGACAGGGGGCGTGAACACTGAAGCTTTCTTT
CASRETGGVNTEAFF
>few|TRBJ2-1|NA|TRBV28
TGTGCCAGCAGTAAAATAGGGGGATACAATGAGCAGTTCTTC
CASSKIGGYNEQFF
>NA|TRBJ1-2|TRBD1|TRBV19
TGTGCCAGTAGTCTGGGACAGGGGGAAGGCTATGGCTACACCTTC
CASSLGQGEGYGYTF
>NA|TRBJ2-1|TRBD2|TRBV10-1
TGCGCCAGCAGTGATTGGACTAGCGACGGCTCCTACAATGAGCAGTTCTTC
CASSDWTSDGSYNEQFF
>NA|TRBJ2-4|NA|TRBV7-3
TGTGCCAGCAGCTTACTTAGCTTAGCCAAAAACATTCAGTACTTC
CASSLLSLAKNIQYF
>NA|TRBJ2-1|TRBD1|TRBV9
TGTGCCAGCAGCGTAGCGGGACAGGGTATTCATAATGAGCAGTTCTTC
CASSVAGQGIHNEQFF
>NA|TRBJ2-5|TRBD2|TRBV27
TGTGCCAGCAGTTTTATAGCGGGGAAAGAGACCCAGTACTTC
CASSFIAGKETQYF
>NA|TRBJ2-7|TRBD1|TRBV19
TGTGCCAGTTTTGGGACAGGGTCAAGCGAGCAGTACTTC
CASFGTGSSEQYF
>NA|TRBJ2-2|TRBD2|TRBV5-4
TGTGCCAGCAGCTCAGGACTAGCGGGGGGGACCGGGGAGCTGTTTTTT
CASSSGLAGGTGELFF
>NA|TRBJ1-6|NA|TRBV30
TGTGCCTGGAGTTCTTGGGGCAGGAGCTCCTATAATTCACCCCTCCACTTT
CAWSSWGRSSYNSPLHF
>NA|TRBJ1-1|NA|TRBV18
TGTGCCAGCTCACCAGACATTAGTGGGGGCATGAACACTGAAGCTTTCTTT
CASSPDISGGMNTEAFF
>NA|TRBJ2-3|TRBD2|TRBV13
TGTGCCAGCAGCTTAGTTAGCGGGCGGCCCACAGATACGCAGTATTTT
CASSLVSGRPTDTQYF
>NA|TRBJ2-3|TRBD1|TRBV7-2
TGTGCCAGCAGCGGTCTACCGGGACAGGGTAGTGATACGCAGTATTTT
CASSGLPGQGSDTQYF
>NA|TRBJ2-1|NA|TRBV5-6
TGTGCCAGCAGTGGAGGGGCTGGTGTCTCAAATGAGCAGTTCTTC
CASSGGAGVSNEQFF
>NA|TRBJ2-7|NA|TRBV21-1
TGTGCCAGCTCCTGCTCCTACGAGCAGTACTTC
CASSCSYEQYF
>NA|TRBJ2-2|TRBD2|TRBV10-3
TGTGCCATCAGTGATCCCGGACTAGCGGCGAACACCGGGGAGCTGTTTTTT
CAISDPGLAANTGELFF
>NA|TRBJ1-1|TRBD1|TRBV5-1
TGCGCCAGCAGCTTGGTCAGGGGGGTCACTGAAGCTTTCTTT
CASSLVRGVTEAFF
>NA|TRBJ1-2|TRBD1|TRBV5-1
TGCGCCAGCAGCCTGGTATCGGGACAGGCCTATGGCTACACCTTC
CASSLVSGQAYGYTF
>NA|TRBJ1-6|NA|TRBV19
TGTGCCAGTAGTAGCAGGGCGTCCTATAATTCACCCCTCCACTTT
CASSSRASYNSPLHF
>few|TRBJ2-3|TRBD2|TRBV6-2/TRBV6-3
TGTGCCAGCAGCGCTAGCGGGGGGGTGGATACGCAGTATTTT
CASSASGGVDTQYF
>NA|TRBJ2-7|NA|TRBV7-9
TGTGCCAGCAGCTCCGGACAGCAGTACGAGCAGTACTTC
CASSSGQQYEQYF
>NA|TRBJ2-3|TRBD2|TRBV11-2
TGTGCCAGCAGCCGAGTTAGCGGGGTGGGTACAGATACGCAGTATTTT
CASSRVSGVGTDTQYF
>NA|TRBJ2-3|TRBD2|TRBV4-2
TGTGCCAGCAGCCACCCCCGGCCGGGGGAGGGTAACACAGATACGCAGTATTTT
CASSHPRPGEGNTDTQYF
>NA|TRBJ2-7|TRBD1|TRBV19
TGTGCCAGTAAGGGACAGGGAGCCTACGAGCAGTACTTC
CASKGQGAYEQYF
>NA|TRBJ1-2|TRBD1|TRBV28
TGTGCCAGCCTTGGGACAGTATATGGCTACACCTTC
CASLGTVYGYTF
>NA|TRBJ1-3|TRBD1|TRBV19
TGTGCCAGTAGTACCGACAGGGAAGACACCATATATTTT
CASSTDREDTIYF
>few|TRBJ1-1|NA|TRBV6-1
TGTGCCAGCAGTGAATGGGGGGAAGTGGCTTTCTTT
CASSEWGEVAFF
>NA|TRBJ1-2|TRBD1|TRBV4-3
TGCGCCAGCAGCGCACGGACAGGGGGCTACACCTTC
CASSARTGGYTF
>NA|TRBJ2-7|NA|TRBV14
TGTGCCAGCAGCCACCAGGACAGGGAGGGGCAGTACTTC
CASSHQDREGQYF
>NA|TRBJ2-1|TRBD2|TRBV7-6
TGTGCCAGCAGCTTGAAAGCGGGGGCATACAGAGGCAATGAGCAGTTCTTC
CASSLKAGAYRGNEQFF
>NA|TRBJ2-7|NA|TRBV27
TGTGCCAGCAGCCGGACAGTTCTTACCTACGAGCAGTACTTC
CASSRTVLTYEQYF
>NA|TRBJ2-5|NA|TRBV5-1
TGCGCCAGCAGCTTGAGCGCCGGAGTGTACCAAGAGACCCAGTACTTC
CASSLSAGVYQETQYF
>few|TRBJ2-7|TRBD2|TRBV6-6
TGTGCCAGCAGTTACTCCAGCGGGGGCCTCTCCTACGAGCAGTACTTC
CASSYSSGGLSYEQYF